One and the same sample provided the 25 T cell receptor beta chains below, sequenced in a study of shared clonotypes between healthy human individuals (dated by TCRdb to the early 2020s). Library creation used the immunoSEQ multiplex PCR assay. Imported from immuneACCESS, the table was reduced by TCRdb to in-frame sequences with V and J called. These copies leave out some clones; in studies compared against another copy, an unresolved V gene accounts for under half, and the cause of the remainder is not known. The sample data list around 1,100,000 clones, and 70% to 80% of these were observed just once. The top ten clones comprise almost 0.9% of the sample. The specimen was memory CD4+ T cells from PBMCs. The sample's cell subset or site label, decoded: CD45RA-negative fraction. The source is a young man in good health. Some clones in this sample may be carry-over from other donors' samples.

The chain recombines TRBV5-4 with TRBJ2-5; 14 bases map to TRBD2. The CDR3 extends over 17 amino acids. V gave up 4 bases and J gave up 4 bases; unmatched junction bases: 9. Germline assignment: CDR1 SGHNT and CDR2 YYREEE (reference sequence). The CDR3 nucleotides read TGTGCCAGCAGCCCGGGACTAGCGGGAGCCCAAGGAGAGACCCAGTACTTC. Amino acids: CASSPGLAGAQGETQYF.

The sample holds many counts of this clone. The gene calls are TRBV28 and TRBJ2-1; TRBD2 might be the D (6 bases). CDR3 size: 16 residues. Germline CDR1 and CDR2: MDHEN and SYDVKM. Trimming stripped 1 base from V and 3 bases from J, with 13 bases between. CDR3 DNA: TGTGCCAGCAGTTTATATGGGGGAGGAAGCTACAATGAGCAGTTCTTC. Its protein is CASSLYGGGSYNEQFF. Based on the CDR3 plus reference TRBV28 and TRBJ2-1, the full variable domain is DVKVTQSSRYLVKRTGEKVFLECVQDMDHENMFWYRQDPGLGLRLIYFSYDVKMKEKGDIPEGYSVSREKKERFSLILESASTNQTSMYLCASSLYGGGSYNEQFFGPGTRLTVL.

The chain couples TRBV5-1 to TRBJ1-1; the D gene is possibly TRBD1 (5 bases). V was shortened by 4 bases and J by 3 bases, with 19 bases between the two germline ends. Germline V lookup: CDR1 SGHRS, CDR2 YFSETQ. The CDR3 has 16 amino acids. This CDR3 is CASSPRMTVADTEAFF. DNA for the CDR3: TGCGCCAGCAGCCCCCGAATGACAGTCGCCGACACTGAAGCTTTCTTT.

This rearrangement joins TRBV2 to TRBJ2-1; 8 bases fit TRBD2. Germline trimming cut 7 bases from V and 6 bases from J; bases unmatched to any gene: 11. CDR1 is SNHLY and CDR2 is FYNNEI in the germline V gene. This CDR3 region has 15 residues. The CDR3 here is CASKAALAESNEQFF. CDR3 DNA: TGTGCCAGCAAAGCAGCACTAGCGGAAAGCAATGAGCAGTTCTTC.

V is TRBV5-6 and J is TRBJ2-7; 9 positions agree with TRBD2. The germline V gene encodes CDR1 SGHDT and CDR2 YYEEEE. V dropped 4 bases and J dropped 7; count of bases not matched to a gene: 12. The CDR3 contains 15 residues. The CDR3, as DNA: TGTGCCAGCAGCAACTTAGCGGGAGTCTCCGGTGAGCAGTACTTC. It specifies CASSNLAGVSGEQYF. Full variable domain (remainder filled in from reference TRBV5-6 and TRBJ2-7): DAGVTQSPTHLIKTRGQQVTLRCSPKSGHDTVSWYQQALGQGPQFIFQYYEEEERQRGNFPDRFSGHQFPNYSSELNVNALLLGDSALYLCASSNLAGVSGEQYFGPGTRLTVT.

The CDR3 sequence: CASSGRGSRVVSGELFF. The CDR3 coding sequence is TGTGCCAGCAGTGGCCGAGGGAGTAGGGTTGTCTCCGGGGAGCTGTTTTTT. This rearrangement joins TRBV6-1 to TRBJ2-2; the D gene is possibly TRBD2 (5 bases). Trimming shortened V by 4 bases and J by 6 bases, and 21 bases separated the two germline ends. Germline values: CDR1 MNHNS, CDR2 SASEGT. The CDR3 has 17 amino acids.

This sequence joins TRBV5-1 and TRBJ1-1; the D is unclear. CDR1 is SGHRS and CDR2 is YFSETQ in the germline V gene. Trimming took 4 bases from V and 3 from J, leaving 16 bases between them. This CDR3 is built from 15 residues. CDR3 DNA: TGCGCCAGCAGCCGCCTCCAGACCTCAGACACTGAAGCTTTCTTT. Translated, it gives CASSRLQTSDTEAFF.

The J gene is TRBJ1-1, the V gene TRBV29-1; D perhaps matches TRBD1 (6 bases). This CDR3 contains 13 residues. Trimming stripped 7 bases from V and 6 bases from J, with 18 bases between. Germline V gene data show CDR1 as SQVTM and CDR2 as ANQGSEA. CDR3: CSALRRGAAEAFF. DNA for the CDR3: TGCAGCGCACTTCGAAGGGGGGCTGCTGAAGCTTTCTTT. Filled out from reference TRBV29-1 and TRBJ1-1, the complete variable domain reads SAVISQKPSRDICQRGTSLTIQCQVDSQVTMMFWYRQQPGQSLTLIATANQGSEATYESGFVIDKFPISRPNLTFSTLTVSNMSPEDSSIYLCSALRRGAAEAFFGQGTRLTVV.

This clone has just a few counts. This chain uses TRBV11-2 with TRBJ1-4; 7 bases are a match to TRBD1. Germline values: CDR1 SGHAT, CDR2 FQNNGV. The CDR3 loop spans 15 amino acids. Trimming removed 1 base from V and 5 bases from J; junction bases left unmatched: 4. CDR3 in DNA: TGTGCCAGCAGCTTAGGCCGGGACAGCAATGAAAAACTGTTTTTT. Protein product: CASSLGRDSNEKLFF.

The chain recombines TRBV7-2 with TRBJ1-1; D remains unclear. This CDR3 is 13 amino acids long. The germline gives CDR1 SGHTA, CDR2 FQGNSA. V was trimmed by 4 bases and J by 3 bases, leaving 9 bases between them. The CDR3 protein is CASSWKRDTEAFF. CDR3 nucleotides: TGTGCCAGCAGCTGGAAGAGGGACACTGAAGCTTTCTTT.

As for this clone: Other DNA sequences in this sample translate to the same CDR3. The V gene is TRBV5-1, the J gene TRBJ1-4, with D perhaps matching TRBD1 (6 bases). V lost 4 bases and J 1 base, leaving 11 bases between the germline ends. The CDR3 has 15 residues. Germline CDR1 and CDR2: SGHRS and YFSETQ. Here the CDR3 reads CASSDPQGTNEKLFF. For the CDR3, the DNA is TGCGCCAGCAGCGACCCACAGGGAACTAATGAAAAACTGTTTTTT.

The rearrangement uses TRBV5-4 and TRBJ2-7; D not certain. CDR1 is SGHNT, CDR2 YYREEE, per germline (reference sequence). CDR3 length: 14 amino acids. V gave up 2 bases and J gave up 6 bases, with 15 bases separating them. Here the CDR3 reads CASSLRVGSREQYF. CDR3 coding DNA: TGTGCCAGCAGCTTAAGGGTGGGATCGCGCGAGCAGTACTTC.

The genes are TRBV19 and TRBJ2-1; a possible D gene is TRBD1 (5 bases). Trimming removed 3 bases from V and 7 bases from J, with 16 bases in between. The CDR3 consists of 15 residues. The germline CDR1 and CDR2 sequences are LNHDA and SQIVND (reference sequence). Written as DNA, the CDR3 is TGTGCCAGTAGTATGAACAGGTACGAGAGGAATGAGCAGTTCTTC. It encodes CASSMNRYERNEQFF.

J is TRBJ2-7 and V is TRBV5-1; the D gene is possibly TRBD1 (5 bases). Trimming shortened V by 0 bases and J by 5 bases, and 12 bases separated the two germline ends. The CDR3 loop spans 14 amino acids. From germline, CDR1 is SGHRS and CDR2 YFSETQ. The CDR3 DNA is TGCGCCAGCAGCTTGGAGACAGTATCCAACGAGCAGTACTTC. Translation gives CASSLETVSNEQYF. Together with reference TRBV5-1 and TRBJ2-7, the CDR3 gives the full variable domain: KAGVTQTPRYLIKTRGQQVTLSCSPISGHRSVSWYQQTPGQGLQFLFEYFSETQRNKGNFPGRFSGRQFSNSRSEMNVSTLELGDSALYLCASSLETVSNEQYFGPGTRLTVT.

This clone was counted between two and nine times. The V and J genes are TRBV5-4 and TRBJ2-1; D perhaps matches TRBD1 (6 bases). The CDR3 has 14 amino acids. Germline V gives CDR1 SGHNT, CDR2 YYREEE (reference sequence). V was shortened by 4 bases and J by 5 bases, with 13 bases between the two germline ends. CDR3 sequence (DNA): TGTGCCAGCAGCCCGCGGACAGAGAACAATGAGCAGTTCTTC. Translation: CASSPRTENNEQFF.

This clone showed up many times. The genes are TRBV5-4 and TRBJ2-1; 9 bases agree with TRBD1. Unmatched junction bases numbered 6, after V lost 5 bases and J lost 3 bases. Per the germline V gene, CDR1 is SGHNT and CDR2 is YYREEE (reference sequence). The CDR3 runs to 15 residues. Here the CDR3 DNA reads TGTGCCAGCAGGTCCCGGGACAGGGACTACAATGAGCAGTTCTTC. This encodes CASRSRDRDYNEQFF.

The chain employs TRBV27 and TRBJ2-3; tentatively, D is TRBD1 (5 bases). This CDR3 is 13 amino acids long. Per germline, CDR1 MNHEY and CDR2 SMNVEV (reference sequence). With 2 bases removed from V and 9 bases from J, the gap between germline ends came to 12 bases. The CDR3 reads CASSLDAQGTQYF. The CDR3 nucleotides are TGTGCCAGCAGTTTAGACGCGCAGGGAACGCAGTATTTT.

In the case of this clone: Other DNA sequences within the sample encode an identical CDR3. The rearrangement joins TRBV7-2 to TRBJ1-5; D is unresolved. Germline CDR1 SGHTA, CDR2 FQGNSA. The CDR3 covers 15 residues. V was trimmed by 1 base and J by 2 bases, leaving 9 bases between them. The CDR3 sequence: CASSLGNRGNQPQHF. CDR3 in DNA: TGTGCCAGCAGCTTAGGGAATAGGGGCAATCAGCCCCAGCATTTT.

Only one count was recorded for this clone. The chain employs TRBV5-1 and TRBJ2-2; 10 bases fit TRBD1. Germline values: CDR1 SGHRS, CDR2 YFSETQ. The ends lost 2 bases at V and 5 bases at J; junction bases unmatched: 9. The CDR3 is 17 amino acids. The CDR3 bases are TGCGCCAGCAGCTTACTCATCGGGACAGGGGAAACCGGGGAGCTGTTTTTT. Translating gives CASSLLIGTGETGELFF.

This clone has at least ten counts. The J gene is TRBJ2-1, the V gene TRBV5-1, with TRBD2 identical over 11 bases. V was pared by 8 bases and J by 3 bases, with 4 bases of the junction left unmatched. CDR3 size: 14 residues. Germline loops: CDR1 SGHRS, CDR2 YFSETQ. In DNA form, the CDR3 reads TGCGCCAGTCAGACTAGCGGGATCTACAATGAGCAGTTCTTC. This translates into CASQTSGIYNEQFF.

This chain's CDR3 is CASCRGGSPGELFF. The CDR3 nucleotides read TGTGCCAGCTGTCGCGGCGGGAGCCCCGGGGAGCTGTTTTTT. V and J are TRBV28 and TRBJ2-2, with TRBD2 identical over 7 bases. The germline V gene has CDR1 MDHEN and CDR2 SYDVKM. The junction had 9 bases not matched to a gene; V was cut back by 8 bases and J by 6 bases. The CDR3 contains 14 residues. The complete variable domain, with remaining parts taken from reference TRBV28 and TRBJ2-2, reads DVKVTQSSRYLVKRTGEKVFLECVQDMDHENMFWYRQDPGLGLRLIYFSYDVKMKEKGDIPEGYSVSREKKERFSLILESASTNQTSMYLCASCRGGSPGELFFGEGSRLTVL.

About this clone: Given a much more abundant clone one base away, this may be a read error. The sample contains more than one DNA sequence encoding this CDR3. The gene calls are TRBV30 and TRBJ1-1; no definite D call. The germline CDR1 and CDR2 sequences are GTSNPN and SVGIG (reference sequence). The CDR3 is 13 residues long. The CDR3 loop is CAWSPGKYTEAFF. The CDR3 DNA is TGCGCCTGGAGCCCCGGGAAGTACACTGAAGCTTTCTTT.

This clone was found once. The chain joins TRBV2 to TRBJ1-2, with D maybe TRBD1 (5 bases). The ends were cut back, 5 bases at V and 8 bases at J, with 12 bases in the middle. The CDR3 has 12 amino acids. Looked up from germline, CDR1 is SNHLY and CDR2 is FYNNEI. The CDR3 loop is CASSRDRRGYTF. The CDR3 DNA is TGTGCCAGCAGTAGGGACCGGCGAGGCTACACCTTC.

CDR3 residues: CASSPTVLAGDTQYF. The CDR3 DNA sequence: TGTGCCAGCAGCCCGACAGTCCTGGCAGGAGATACGCAGTATTTT. The chain carries TRBV11-3 and TRBJ2-3, with D possibly matching TRBD1 (5 bases). Trimming stripped 5 bases from V and 5 bases from J, with 17 bases between. Per germline, CDR1 SGHNT and CDR2 YENEEA. The CDR3 has 15 residues.

The chain uses TRBV6-1 and TRBJ2-3; possible D gene TRBD1, 5 bases. This CDR3 is built from 15 residues. CDR1 is MNHNS and CDR2 is SASEGT in the germline V gene. Deletions cut 7 bases from V and 3 bases from J, with 17 bases between. CDR3 DNA sequence: TGTGCCAGCACCGAAACCAGGGTTGGGACAGATACGCAGTATTTT. Amino acids: CASTETRVGTDTQYF.